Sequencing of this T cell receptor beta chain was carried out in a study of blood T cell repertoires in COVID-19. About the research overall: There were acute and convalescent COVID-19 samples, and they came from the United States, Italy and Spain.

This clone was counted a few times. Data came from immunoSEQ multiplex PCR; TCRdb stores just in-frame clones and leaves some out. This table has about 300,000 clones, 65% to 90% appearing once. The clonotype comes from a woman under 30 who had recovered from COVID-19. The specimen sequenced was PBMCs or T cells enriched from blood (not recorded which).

The CDR3 DNA follows: TGCGCCAGCAGCGCGGACAGGGTTGGCACCGGGGAGCTGTTTTTT. It codes for CASSADRVGTGELFF. The rearrangement joins TRBV10-2 to TRBJ2-2, with TRBD1 matching 8 bases. The CDR3 is 15 amino acids. J gave up 4 bases and V 6 bases, and 7 bases lay outside the gene matches. CDR1 is WSHSY, CDR2 SAAADI, per germline.